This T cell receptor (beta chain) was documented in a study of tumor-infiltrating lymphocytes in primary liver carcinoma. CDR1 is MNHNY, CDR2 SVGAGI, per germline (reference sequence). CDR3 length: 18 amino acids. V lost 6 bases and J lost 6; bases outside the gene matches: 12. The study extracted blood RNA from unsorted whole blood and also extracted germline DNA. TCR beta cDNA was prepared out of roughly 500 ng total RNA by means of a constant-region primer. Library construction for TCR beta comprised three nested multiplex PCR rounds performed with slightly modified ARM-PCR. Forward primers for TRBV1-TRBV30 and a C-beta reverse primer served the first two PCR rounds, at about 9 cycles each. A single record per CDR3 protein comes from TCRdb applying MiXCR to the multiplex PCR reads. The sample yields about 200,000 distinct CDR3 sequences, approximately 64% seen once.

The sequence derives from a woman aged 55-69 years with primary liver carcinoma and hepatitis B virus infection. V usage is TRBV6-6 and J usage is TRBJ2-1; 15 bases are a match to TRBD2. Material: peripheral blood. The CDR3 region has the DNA TGTGCCAGCAGCCCCGGACTAGCGGGAGGGCCGTGCCCCAATGAGCAGTTCTTC. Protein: CASSPGLAGGPCPNEQFF.